Below, one T cell receptor beta chain is given with its context. What it binds is not known. The data were taken from a study of cytomegalovirus exposure and HLA in healthy donors. Across the study: A prior study identified 110 million or so unique TCR beta sequences from some 200 million T cells.

The CDR3 is 13 amino acids. Germline V gene lookup returns CDR1 MNHNS and CDR2 SASEGT. V was trimmed by 6 bases and J by 3 bases, leaving 11 bases between them. Broader study findings: No immune exposure information besides CMV serostatus was available. A later analysis reportedly identified an Asian-associated ancestry cluster as carrying fewer N-insertions than the 666-donor mean. A list of around 150 TCR beta chains associated with cytomegalovirus was given.

The PCR employed 60 Vbeta primers together with 13 Jbeta primers. Data came from immunoSEQ multiplex PCR; TCRdb stores just in-frame clones and leaves some out. The table has more than 110,000 clones, around 80% seen once. Material: PBMCs. The receptor was isolated from a female donor in good health and CMV-seronegative. V and J are TRBV6-1 and TRBJ1-1; weak D call: TRBD1 (5 bases). CDR3 sequence: CASRPQGDTEAFF. Written as DNA, the CDR3 is TGTGCCAGCAGACCACAAGGGGACACTGAAGCTTTCTTT.